A single sample gave rise to the 10 T cell receptor beta chains below, sequenced in a study of patients and donors after allogeneic stem cell transplantation (dated by TCRdb to the early 2020s). The library was produced with RT-PCR. Instrument on record: NextSeq 550. The raw public data were reprocessed by TCRdb itself: fastp quality trimming at Q25, MiXCR clonotype calling, in-frame beta chains only. One record per CDR3 amino acid sequence lists the most common genes and DNA. The sample data list about 16,000 distinct CDR3 sequences, and 27% of these were observed just once. The top ten hold 36% of the sample. Sequenced sample: blood, either unsorted or a sorted T cell fraction (not recorded which). These receptors all stem from a human donor who was either an allogeneic HSCT recipient or a stem cell or donor lymphocyte infusion donor (not recorded which). It is not recorded whose cells these are; they may come from a transplant donor.

A few counts support this clonotype. The V gene is TRBV25-1, the J gene TRBJ2-3; D gene ambiguous. The CDR3 is 14 amino acids. Germline-derived CDR1 and CDR2 are MGHDK and SYGVNS. Trimming shortened V by 3 bases and J by 0 bases, and 7 bases separated the two germline ends. The chain's CDR3 is CASSDHLSTDTQYF. Here the CDR3 DNA reads TGTGCCAGCAGTGACCACTTAAGCACAGATACGCAGTATTTT.

The chain is built from TRBV19 and TRBJ2-5, with D perhaps TRBD1 (6 bases). Trimming removed 5 bases at V and 5 bases at J, with 9 bases between. Per germline, CDR1 LNHDA and CDR2 SQIVND (reference sequence). There are 12 residues in the CDR3. The CDR3 DNA reads TGTGCCAGTAGTCAGCAGGGGGAGACCCAGTACTTC. Residues: CASSQQGETQYF.

The chain uses TRBV10-3 and TRBJ1-2, with D tentatively TRBD1 (6 bases). V was clipped by 6 bases and J by 4 bases, with 15 bases between them. The CDR3 sequence is 14 residues long. The germline V gene has CDR1 ENHRY and CDR2 SYGVKD. Written as DNA, the CDR3 is TGTGCCATCAGCCGCGCAGGGGTCGCCTATGGCTACACCTTC. It encodes CAISRAGVAYGYTF.

This clonotype has just a few counts. The J gene is TRBJ1-1, the V gene TRBV5-1, with 10 bases identical to TRBD1. The CDR3 totals 15 residues. Unmatched junction bases numbered 0, after V lost 0 bases and J lost 1 base. Germline CDR1 reads SGHRS; CDR2 reads YFSETQ. CDR3 DNA sequence: TGCGCCAGCAGCTTGGGGGACAGGGGGAACACTGAAGCTTTCTTT. Residues: CASSLGDRGNTEAFF.

The rearrangement uses TRBV6-5 and TRBJ2-5, with 10 bases aligning to TRBD2. This CDR3 region has 15 residues. CDR1 is MNHEY, CDR2 SVGAGI, per germline. Losses at the gene ends were 6 bases for V and 2 bases for J; bases not matched to a gene: 6. Here the CDR3 reads CASSRSGGTQETQYF. The DNA for the CDR3 is TGTGCCAGCAGCCGTAGCGGGGGGACTCAAGAGACCCAGTACTTC.

The chain links TRBV6-5 to TRBJ1-1; no firm D call. The CDR3 is 14 amino acids. The V gene lost 6 bases and the J gene lost 1 base, with 12 bases spanning the gap. Germline V gene lookup returns CDR1 MNHEY and CDR2 SVGAGI. This CDR3 is CASSPLLRNTEAFF. CDR3 coding DNA: TGTGCCAGCAGCCCCTTATTGAGGAACACTGAAGCTTTCTTT.

This clonotype was seen ten or more times. The chain uses TRBV5-1 and TRBJ1-1, with unresolved D. This CDR3 has 13 residues. The germline gives CDR1 SGHRS, CDR2 YFSETQ. V gave up 2 bases and J gave up 3 bases, with 8 bases separating them. The CDR3: CASSFGQHTEAFF. The CDR3 DNA reads as TGCGCCAGCAGCTTTGGGCAGCACACTGAAGCTTTCTTT. Together with reference TRBV5-1 and TRBJ1-1, the CDR3 gives the full variable domain: KAGVTQTPRYLIKTRGQQVTLSCSPISGHRSVSWYQQTPGQGLQFLFEYFSETQRNKGNFPGRFSGRQFSNSRSEMNVSTLELGDSALYLCASSFGQHTEAFFGQGTRLTVV.

This clonotype has a count of ten or more. This sequence joins TRBV7-9 and TRBJ1-1; a weak D match, TRBD1 (5 bases). The ends were cut back, 1 base at V and 7 bases at J, with 16 bases in the middle. This CDR3 contains 15 residues. The V gene's germline CDR1 is SEHNR and CDR2 FQNEAQ (reference sequence). The CDR3 spells CASSLGTSGWDEAFF. The CDR3 DNA is TGTGCCAGCAGCTTAGGGACGTCAGGGTGGGATGAAGCTTTCTTT. Full variable domain (remainder filled in from reference TRBV7-9 and TRBJ1-1): DTGVSQNPRHKITKRGQNVTFRCDPISEHNRLYWYRQTLGQGPEFLTYFQNEAQLEKSRLLSDRFSAERPKGSFSTLEIQRTEQGDSAMYLCASSLGTSGWDEAFFGQGTRLTVV.

The rearrangement links TRBV20-1 to TRBJ2-3; D is possibly TRBD2 (7 bases). Trimming pared 1 base from V and 4 bases from J, leaving 12 bases between. The CDR3 contains 14 residues. Germline CDR1 and CDR2: DFQATT and SNEGSKA (reference sequence). Here the CDR3 reads CSARGGGAADTQYF. The CDR3 DNA reads as TGCAGTGCTAGAGGGGGGGGCGCGGCAGATACGCAGTATTTT.

V usage is TRBV7-3 and J usage is TRBJ1-1; no clear D. Germline CDR1 is SGHTA and CDR2 is FQGTGA. This CDR3 contains 13 residues. Trimming took off 2 bases at V and 3 bases at J, with 7 bases between the two ends. CDR3 nucleotide sequence: TGTGCCAGCAGCTTAGAAGCTTACACTGAAGCTTTCTTT. Protein product: CASSLEAYTEAFF.